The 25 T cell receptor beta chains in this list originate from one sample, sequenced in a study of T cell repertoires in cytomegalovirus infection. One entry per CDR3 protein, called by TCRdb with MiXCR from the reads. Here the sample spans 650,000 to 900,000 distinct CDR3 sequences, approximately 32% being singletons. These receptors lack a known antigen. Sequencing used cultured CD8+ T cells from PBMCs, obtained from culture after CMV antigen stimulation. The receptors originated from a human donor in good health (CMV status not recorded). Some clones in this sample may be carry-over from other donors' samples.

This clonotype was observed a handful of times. This chain's CDR3 is CASSIGRARHYEQYF. The CDR3 DNA follows: TGTGCCAGCAGCATTGGCAGGGCCCGTCACTACGAGCAGTACTTC. This chain uses TRBV14 with TRBJ2-7; D is perhaps TRBD1 (5 bases). This CDR3 comprises 15 residues. In germline, CDR1 is SGHDN, CDR2 FVKESK. Trimming removed 5 bases at V and 3 bases at J, with 17 bases between.

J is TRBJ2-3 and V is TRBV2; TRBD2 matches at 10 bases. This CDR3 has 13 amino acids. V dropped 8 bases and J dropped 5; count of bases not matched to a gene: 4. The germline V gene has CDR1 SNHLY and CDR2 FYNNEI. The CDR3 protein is CASPAGGVDTQYF. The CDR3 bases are TGTGCCAGCCCAGCGGGGGGGGTAGATACGCAGTATTTT.

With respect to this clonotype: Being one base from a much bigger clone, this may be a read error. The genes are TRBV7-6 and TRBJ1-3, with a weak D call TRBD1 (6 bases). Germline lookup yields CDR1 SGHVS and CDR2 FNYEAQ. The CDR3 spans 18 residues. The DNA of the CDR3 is TGTGCCAGCAGCCTAGCAGTTACAGGGACTTTCTCTGGAAACACCATATATTTT. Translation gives CASSLAVTGTFSGNTIYF.

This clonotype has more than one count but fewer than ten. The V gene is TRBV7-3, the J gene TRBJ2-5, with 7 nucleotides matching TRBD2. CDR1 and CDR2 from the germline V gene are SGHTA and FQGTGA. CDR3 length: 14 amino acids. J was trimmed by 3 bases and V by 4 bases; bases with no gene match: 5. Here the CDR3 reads CASSWGLAEETQYF. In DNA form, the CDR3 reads TGTGCCAGCAGCTGGGGCCTAGCGGAAGAGACCCAGTACTTC.

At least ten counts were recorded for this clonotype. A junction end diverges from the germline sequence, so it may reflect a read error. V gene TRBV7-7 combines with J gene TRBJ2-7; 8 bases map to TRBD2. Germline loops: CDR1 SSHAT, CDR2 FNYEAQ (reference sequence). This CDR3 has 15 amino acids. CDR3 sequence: CASSLVAGGTYEQYF. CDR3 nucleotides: TGTGCTAGCAGCTTAGTCGCGGGGGGAACCTACGAGCAGTACTTC.

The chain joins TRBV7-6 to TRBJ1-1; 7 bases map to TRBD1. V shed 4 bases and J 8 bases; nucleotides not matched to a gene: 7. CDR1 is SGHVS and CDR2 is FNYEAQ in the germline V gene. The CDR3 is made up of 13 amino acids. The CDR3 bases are TGTGCCAGCAGCTCGCCCCCGACAGGGGAAGCTTTCTTT. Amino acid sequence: CASSSPPTGEAFF.

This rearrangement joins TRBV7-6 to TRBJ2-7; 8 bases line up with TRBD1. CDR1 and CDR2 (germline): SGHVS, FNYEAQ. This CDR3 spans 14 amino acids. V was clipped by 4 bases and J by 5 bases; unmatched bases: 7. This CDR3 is CASSSGQGVDEQYF. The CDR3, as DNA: TGTGCCAGCAGCTCCGGACAGGGTGTGGACGAGCAGTACTTC.

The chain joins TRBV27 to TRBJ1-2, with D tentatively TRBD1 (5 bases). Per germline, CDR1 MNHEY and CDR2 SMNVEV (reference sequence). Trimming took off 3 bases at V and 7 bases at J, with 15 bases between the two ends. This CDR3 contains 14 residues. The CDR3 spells CASSFLGALSGYTF. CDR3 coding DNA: TGTGCCAGCAGTTTTCTAGGGGCGCTGAGTGGCTACACCTTC.

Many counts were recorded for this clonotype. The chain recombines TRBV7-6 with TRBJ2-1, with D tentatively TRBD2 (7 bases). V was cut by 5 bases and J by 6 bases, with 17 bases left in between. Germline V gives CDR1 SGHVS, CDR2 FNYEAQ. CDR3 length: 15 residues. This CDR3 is CASSERGGQGNEQFF. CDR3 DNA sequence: TGTGCCAGCAGCGAAAGGGGGGGCCAGGGCAATGAGCAGTTCTTC.

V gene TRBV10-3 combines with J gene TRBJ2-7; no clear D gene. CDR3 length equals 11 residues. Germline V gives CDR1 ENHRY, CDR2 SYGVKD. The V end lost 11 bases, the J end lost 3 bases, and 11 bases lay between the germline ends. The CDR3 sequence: CAVQINYEQYF. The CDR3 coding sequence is TGTGCCGTCCAAATAAACTACGAGCAGTACTTC.

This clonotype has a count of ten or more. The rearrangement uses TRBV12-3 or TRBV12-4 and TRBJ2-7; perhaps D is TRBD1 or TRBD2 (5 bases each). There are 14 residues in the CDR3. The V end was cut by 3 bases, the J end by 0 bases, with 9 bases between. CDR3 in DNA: TGTGCCAGCAGTTTGGGGACGGCCTCCTACGAGCAGTACTTC. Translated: CASSLGTASYEQYF.

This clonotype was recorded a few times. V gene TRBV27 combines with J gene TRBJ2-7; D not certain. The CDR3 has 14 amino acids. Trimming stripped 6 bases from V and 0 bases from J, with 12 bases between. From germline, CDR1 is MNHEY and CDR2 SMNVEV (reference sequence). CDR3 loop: CASSPWGISYEQYF. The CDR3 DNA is TGTGCCAGCAGCCCATGGGGAATCTCCTACGAGCAGTACTTC.

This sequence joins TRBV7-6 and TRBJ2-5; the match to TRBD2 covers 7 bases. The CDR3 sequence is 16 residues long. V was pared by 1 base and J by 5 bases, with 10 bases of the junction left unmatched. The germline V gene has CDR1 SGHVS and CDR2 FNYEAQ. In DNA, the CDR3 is TGTGCCAGCAGCTTAGGATCAGCGGGGTATCAGGAGACCCAGTACTTC. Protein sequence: CASSLGSAGYQETQYF.

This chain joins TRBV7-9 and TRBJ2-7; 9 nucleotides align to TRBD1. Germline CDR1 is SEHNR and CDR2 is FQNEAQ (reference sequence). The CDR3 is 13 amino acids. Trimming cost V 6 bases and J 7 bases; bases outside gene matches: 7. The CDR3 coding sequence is TGTGCCAGCAGACAGGGGACAGGGAGGGAGCAGTACTTC. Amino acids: CASRQGTGREQYF.

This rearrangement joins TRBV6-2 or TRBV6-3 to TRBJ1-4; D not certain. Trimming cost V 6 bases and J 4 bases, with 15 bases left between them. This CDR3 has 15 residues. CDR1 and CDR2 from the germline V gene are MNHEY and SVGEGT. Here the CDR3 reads CASSTGSARNEKLFF. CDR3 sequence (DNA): TGTGCCAGCAGCACGGGGAGCGCCCGTAATGAAAAACTGTTTTTT.

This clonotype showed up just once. The CDR3 sequence: CASRPLPGQGSYEQYF. For the CDR3, the DNA is TGTGCCAGCAGACCCCTCCCGGGACAGGGATCCTACGAGCAGTACTTC. The chain links TRBV6-2 or TRBV6-3 to TRBJ2-7; 9 bases map to TRBD1. The length of the CDR3 is 16 residues. V shed 6 bases and J 1 base; nucleotides not matched to a gene: 10. Germline V gene lookup returns CDR1 MNHEY and CDR2 SVGEGT.

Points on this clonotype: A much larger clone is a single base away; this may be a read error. The CDR3 DNA sequence: TGTGTCAGCAGCTCCAGGGATTCCCAAGAGACCCAGTACTTC. Its translation: CVSSSRDSQETQYF. The genes are TRBV7-6 and TRBJ2-5, with D tentatively TRBD1 (5 bases). The CDR3 loop spans 14 amino acids. The germline CDR1 and CDR2 sequences are SGHVS and FNYEAQ.

CDR3 nucleotide sequence: TGTGCCAGCTATACCTCCTACAATGAGCAGTTCTTC. It specifies CASYTSYNEQFF. This rearrangement joins TRBV7-9 to TRBJ2-1; D unresolved. The ends were cut back, 8 bases at V and 0 bases at J, with 5 bases in the middle. Germline V CDR1 and CDR2: SEHNR, FQNEAQ (reference sequence). This CDR3 has 12 amino acids.

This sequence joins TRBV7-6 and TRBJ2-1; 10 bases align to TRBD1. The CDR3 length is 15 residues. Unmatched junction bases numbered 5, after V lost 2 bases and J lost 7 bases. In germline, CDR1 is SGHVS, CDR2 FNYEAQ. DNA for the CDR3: TGTGCCAGCAGCTTACTGGGACAGGGGCCAAATGAGCAGTTCTTC. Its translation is CASSLLGQGPNEQFF.

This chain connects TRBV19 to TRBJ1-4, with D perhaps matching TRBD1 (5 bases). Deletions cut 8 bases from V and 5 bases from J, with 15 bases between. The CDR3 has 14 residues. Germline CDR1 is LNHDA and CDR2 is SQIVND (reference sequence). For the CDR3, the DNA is TGTGCCAGTTCGGACAATTGGGGAAATGAAAAACTGTTTTTT. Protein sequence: CASSDNWGNEKLFF.

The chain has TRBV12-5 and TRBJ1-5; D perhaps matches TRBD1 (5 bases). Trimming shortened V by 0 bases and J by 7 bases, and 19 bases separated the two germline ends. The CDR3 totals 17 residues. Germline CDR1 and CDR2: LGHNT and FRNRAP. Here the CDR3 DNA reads TGTGCTAGTGGTTTGGTATTAGACCAGGGAAAGCTACAGCCCCAGCATTTT. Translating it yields CASGLVLDQGKLQPQHF. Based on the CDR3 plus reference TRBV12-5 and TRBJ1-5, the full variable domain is DARVTQTPRHKVTEMGQEVTMRCQPILGHNTVFWYRQTMMQGLELLAYFRNRAPLDDSGMPKDRFSAEMPDATLATLKIQPSEPRDSAVYFCASGLVLDQGKLQPQHFGDGTRLSIL.

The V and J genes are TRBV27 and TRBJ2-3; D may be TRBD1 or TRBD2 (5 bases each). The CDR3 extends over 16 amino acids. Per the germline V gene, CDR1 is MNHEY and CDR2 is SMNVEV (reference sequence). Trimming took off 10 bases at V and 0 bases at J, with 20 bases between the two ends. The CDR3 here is CATLGPPRASTDTQYF. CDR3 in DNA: TGTGCCACCCTGGGACCACCCCGTGCTAGCACAGATACGCAGTATTTT.

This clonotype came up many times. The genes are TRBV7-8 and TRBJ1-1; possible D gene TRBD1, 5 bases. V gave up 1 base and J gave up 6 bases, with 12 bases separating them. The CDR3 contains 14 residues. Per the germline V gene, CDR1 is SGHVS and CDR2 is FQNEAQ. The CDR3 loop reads CASSLVPGTAEAFF. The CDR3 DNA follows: TGTGCCAGCAGCTTAGTTCCAGGGACGGCTGAAGCTTTCTTT.

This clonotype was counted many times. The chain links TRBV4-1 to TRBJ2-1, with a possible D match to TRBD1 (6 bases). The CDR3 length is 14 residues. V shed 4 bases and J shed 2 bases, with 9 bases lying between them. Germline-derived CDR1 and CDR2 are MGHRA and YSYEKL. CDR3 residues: CASSPSGAYNEQFF. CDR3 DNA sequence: TGCGCCAGCAGCCCGTCAGGGGCCTACAATGAGCAGTTCTTC.

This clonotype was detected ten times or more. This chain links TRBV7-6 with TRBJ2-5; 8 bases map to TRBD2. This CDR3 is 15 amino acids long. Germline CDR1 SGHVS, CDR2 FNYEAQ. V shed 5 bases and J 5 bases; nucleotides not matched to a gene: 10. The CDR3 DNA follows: TGTGCCAGCAGCCCTTCGGCCCCGGGGGGGGAGACCCAGTACTTC. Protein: CASSPSAPGGETQYF.